This T cell receptor (beta chain) was identified during a study of shared clonotypes between healthy human individuals. The assay was immunoSEQ multiplex PCR, and TCRdb's table has in-frame clones only and misses some. Among approximately 2,000,000 clones, around 93% were seen once, and the ten largest hold 0.3% to 0.45%. Researchers partitioned CD4+ cells into CD45RA+ naive and CD45RA-negative memory subsets. Looked up from germline, CDR1 is MNHEY and CDR2 is SVGAGI. V was trimmed by 4 bases and J by 6 bases, leaving 13 bases between them. The CDR3 runs to 14 residues. Broader study findings: Some clonotypes were shared by all four sorted-subset donors, while others were not shared. The non-shared ones had lower generation probabilities than the shared ones. When naive CD4 clonotypes were compared across a few donors, around 5% were shared.

As to this clone: Its cognate antigen is unknown. Other nucleotide sequences from this sample produce the same CDR3.

The V call is TRBV6-5, the J call TRBJ1-5; weak D call: TRBD1 (6 bases). The receptor comes from a man younger than 35 in good health. Some clones in this sample may be carry-over from other donors' samples. Sequencing was carried out using naive CD4+ T cells from PBMCs. The subset here: CD45RA+ positively selected. The chain's CDR3 is CASSSRGGGQPQHF. CDR3 nucleotides: TGTGCCAGCAGTTCCAGGGGTGGTGGTCAGCCCCAGCATTTT.